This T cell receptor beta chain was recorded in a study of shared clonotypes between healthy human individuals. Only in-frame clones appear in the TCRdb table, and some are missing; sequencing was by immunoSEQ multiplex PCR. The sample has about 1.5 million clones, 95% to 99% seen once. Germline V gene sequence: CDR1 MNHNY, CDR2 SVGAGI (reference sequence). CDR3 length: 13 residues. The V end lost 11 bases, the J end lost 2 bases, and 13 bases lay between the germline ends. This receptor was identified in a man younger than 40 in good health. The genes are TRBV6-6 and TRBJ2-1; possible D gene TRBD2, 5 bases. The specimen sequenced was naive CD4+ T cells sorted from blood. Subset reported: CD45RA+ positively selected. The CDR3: CAAGAGPYNEQFF. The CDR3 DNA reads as TGTGCCGCTGGTGCGGGCCCCTACAATGAGCAGTTCTTC.